This T cell receptor (beta chain) was recovered during a study of control samples from healthy donors and cancer patients. Using immunoSEQ multiplex PCR, the repertoire was profiled, and TCRdb retains in-frame clones only, with some absent. Of roughly 190,000 clones in the sample, over 80% are singletons; the top ten hold 1.8%. The germline V gene has CDR1 SGHAT and CDR2 FQNNGV. The CDR3 loop spans 16 amino acids. The V end was cut by 8 bases, the J end by 1 base, with 18 bases between. The specimen was blood. The TCR originated in a man aged 30 to 39 in good health. The chain carries TRBV11-2 and TRBJ2-4; D is perhaps TRBD1 or TRBD2 (5 bases each). The CDR3 bases are TGTGCCAGCTCGGGGATGGGGGAAGTCGCCAAAAACATTCAGTACTTC. This translates into CASSGMGEVAKNIQYF.